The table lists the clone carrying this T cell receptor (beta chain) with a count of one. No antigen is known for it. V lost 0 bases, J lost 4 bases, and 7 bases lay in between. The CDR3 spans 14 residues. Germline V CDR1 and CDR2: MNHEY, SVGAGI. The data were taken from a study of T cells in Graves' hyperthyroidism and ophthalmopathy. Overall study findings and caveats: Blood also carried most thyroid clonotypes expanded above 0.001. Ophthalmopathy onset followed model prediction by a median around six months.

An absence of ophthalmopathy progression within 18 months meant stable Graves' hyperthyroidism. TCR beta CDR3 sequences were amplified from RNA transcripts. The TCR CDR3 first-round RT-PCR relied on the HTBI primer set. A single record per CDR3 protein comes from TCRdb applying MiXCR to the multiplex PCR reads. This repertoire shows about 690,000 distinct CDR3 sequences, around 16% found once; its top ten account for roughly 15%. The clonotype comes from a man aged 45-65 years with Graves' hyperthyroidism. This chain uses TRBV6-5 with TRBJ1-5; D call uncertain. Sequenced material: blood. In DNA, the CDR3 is TGTGCCAGCAGTTACTCCGGGGAGAATCAGCCCCAGCATTTT. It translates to CASSYSGENQPQHF.